This note documents a single T cell receptor (beta chain) sequence. A much larger clonotype is one base distant, so this may be a read error. Three rounds of nested PCR, following a modified ARM-PCR protocol, produced the TCRbeta library. From the multiplex PCR reads, TCRdb called clonotypes with MiXCR, one entry per CDR3 protein. The data show tens of thousands of distinct CDR3 sequences, 60% to 80% seen once. These data belong to a study of tumor and adjacent non-tumor tissue in lung cancer. Study background: There were some 11 adenocarcinoma, a couple of squamous cell carcinoma and 1 small cell lung cancer cases.

This CDR3 is built from 15 residues. The germline V gene encodes CDR1 MDHEN and CDR2 SYDVKM. This sample's RNA came from whole unsorted tissue. Between August and November 2014, newly diagnosed, chemotherapy-naive lung cancer patients underwent thoracic surgery in China. The TCR originated in a woman in her forties or fifties with non-small cell lung cancer. Sequencing used lung tumor tissue. V is TRBV28 and J is TRBJ1-1; 7 bases align to TRBD1. The CDR3 DNA follows: TGTGCCAGCAGCCAAATGGGACAGACATACACTGAAGCTATCTTT. Amino acids: CASSQMGQTYTEAIF.